This TCR beta chain is from a study of cytomegalovirus exposure and HLA in healthy donors. The study, taken as a whole, reports: Excluded: some indistinguishable V segments such as TRBV6-2 and TRBV6-3. Researchers reported in a later analysis that a missense DCLRE1C variant was tied to TCR beta V- and J-gene trimming.

At sampling all donors were nominally healthy, likely with unrecorded immune exposures. This CDR3 comprises 13 residues. The trim removed 0 bases at V and 6 bases at J, leaving 5 bases unmatched. Per germline, CDR1 GTSNPN and CDR2 SVGIG (reference sequence). 13 Jbeta primers and 60 Vbeta primers were used for the PCR. The protocol was immunoSEQ multiplex PCR, while the TCRdb copy is restricted to in-frame clones and leaves out a portion. The sample includes roughly 150,000 clones, roughly 80% seen only once; the top ten take 2.3%. Concerning this clone: What it recognizes is unknown.

The source is a male donor in good health and CMV-seronegative. The sample consisted of PBMCs. The chain combines TRBV30 with TRBJ2-7; 7 bases align to TRBD1. The DNA of the CDR3 is TGTGCCTGGAGTGTACAGACAGGGCTCGAGCAGTACTTC. Its translation: CAWSVQTGLEQYF.